These 19 T cell receptor beta chains were sequenced from one sample in a study of Ad26.COV2.S vaccination and SARS-CoV-2 variants. Stated treatment: around 19 received Ad26.COV2.S at low or high dose, single or two shots; about 5 received placebo; per-sample allocation not given. Specimen acquisition occurred on day 63 following the initial vaccine or placebo injection. The method was immunoSEQ multiplex PCR; TCRdb's version includes in-frame clones alone and lacks a portion of them. Seen here are a few hundred thousand clones, around 89% observed once, and the top ten hold 3.5% to 4%. The material was peripheral blood, obtained in a trial of Ad26.COV2.S vaccine versus placebo. Receptors originate from a person between 18 and 60 years old who received the Ad26.COV2.S COVID-19 vaccine or a placebo.

The J gene is TRBJ1-1, the V gene TRBV19; tentative D call: TRBD1 (5 bases). Germline CDR1 LNHDA, CDR2 SQIVND (reference sequence). The CDR3 extends over 15 amino acids. Deletions cut 6 bases from V and 6 bases from J, with 20 bases between. The CDR3 loop is CASRRWGSRGSEAFF. DNA of the CDR3: TGTGCCAGTAGGCGCTGGGGGTCAAGAGGCTCTGAAGCTTTCTTT.

This clone was seen only a few times. The chain links TRBV6-2 or TRBV6-3 to TRBJ1-5; TRBD1 agrees at 7 bases. V gave up 5 bases and J gave up 5 bases; unmatched junction bases: 3. CDR1 and CDR2 from the germline V gene are MNHEY and SVGEGT. This CDR3 is 13 amino acids long. Here the CDR3 reads CASSRRGDQPQHF. The CDR3 DNA sequence: TGTGCCAGCAGTCGCAGGGGGGATCAGCCCCAGCATTTT.

The CDR3 loop reads CASSLWGENQPQHF. CDR3 DNA: TGTGCCAGCAGCTTGTGGGGGGAAAATCAGCCCCAGCATTTT. This sequence joins TRBV5-8 and TRBJ1-5; D is perhaps TRBD1 (5 bases). Germline CDR1 reads SGHTS; CDR2 reads YDEGEE. There are 14 residues in the CDR3. V lost 1 base and J lost 4, with 9 bases in between.

The rearrangement joins TRBV3-1 (or the pseudogene TRBV3-2) to TRBJ2-5; D tentatively fits TRBD1 or TRBD2 (6 bases each). With 1 base removed from V and 1 base from J, the gap between germline ends came to 28 bases. Germline V gene lookup returns CDR1 LGHDT and CDR2 YNNKEL (reference sequence). The CDR3 has 21 residues. The CDR3 is CASSQGYGGAIRWPTQETQYF. The CDR3 nucleotides read TGTGCCAGCAGCCAAGGTTACGGGGGCGCTATACGTTGGCCAACCCAAGAGACCCAGTACTTC.

This clone was seen a few times. The chain employs TRBV6-4 and TRBJ1-2; D call uncertain. The CDR3 is 15 residues long. The V gene's germline CDR1 is MRHNA and CDR2 SNTAGT. The V gene lost 0 bases and the J gene lost 4 bases, with 12 bases spanning the gap. The CDR3 sequence: CASSDSMGGGYGYTF. CDR3 sequence (DNA): TGTGCCAGCAGTGACTCGATGGGCGGTGGCTATGGCTACACCTTC.

The chain recombines TRBV6-5 with TRBJ2-3, with unresolved D. This CDR3 is built from 12 residues. V was cut by 4 bases and J by 5 bases, with 7 bases left in between. The V gene's germline CDR1 is MNHEY and CDR2 SVGAGI. The CDR3: CASSSLGDTQYF. For the CDR3, the DNA is TGTGCCAGCAGTTCCCTGGGAGATACGCAGTATTTT.

The V and J genes are TRBV19 and TRBJ1-2; no firm D call. Trimming removed 6 bases from V and 3 bases from J, with 11 bases in between. This CDR3 spans 13 amino acids. Germline V gene sequence: CDR1 LNHDA, CDR2 SQIVND (reference sequence). Here the CDR3 DNA reads TGTGCCAGTAGCAGGAGCGGGTACTATGGCTACACCTTC. Encoded protein: CASSRSGYYGYTF. Together with reference TRBV19 and TRBJ1-2, the CDR3 gives the full variable domain: DGGITQSPKYLFRKEGQNVTLSCEQNLNHDAMYWYRQDPGQGLRLIYYSQIVNDFQKGDIAEGYSVSREKKESFPLTVTSAQKNPTAFYLCASSRSGYYGYTFGSGTRLTVV.

The V gene is TRBV5-1, the J gene TRBJ1-1, with D possibly being TRBD1 (6 bases). The germline V gene encodes CDR1 SGHRS and CDR2 YFSETQ. Trimming took off 4 bases at V and 1 base at J, with 14 bases between the two ends. There are 15 residues in the CDR3. The CDR3 spells CASSLQGGGNTEAFF. CDR3 nucleotide sequence: TGCGCCAGCAGCCTACAGGGAGGGGGGAACACTGAAGCTTTCTTT.

This sequence joins TRBV7-2 and TRBJ2-5, with TRBD2 identical over 7 bases. The CDR3 contains 16 residues. Germline values: CDR1 SGHTA, CDR2 FQGNSA. With V trimmed by 6 bases and J by 2 bases, 12 bases remained unmatched. The CDR3: CASSQGASGPQETQYF. CDR3 in DNA: TGTGCCAGCAGTCAAGGGGCTAGCGGCCCACAAGAGACCCAGTACTTC.

This chain joins TRBV28 and TRBJ2-1; 10 bases agree with TRBD2. This CDR3 contains 12 residues. The V and J ends lost 10 bases and 8 bases, in that order; junction bases with no gene match: 5. Germline loops: CDR1 MDHEN, CDR2 SYDVKM. DNA of the CDR3: TGTGCCATAGCGGGGGGATACGATGAGCAGTTCTTC. It encodes CAIAGGYDEQFF.

With regard to this clone: Other DNA sequences within the sample encode an identical CDR3. The chain joins TRBV5-1 to TRBJ1-2; D might be TRBD1 (5 bases). CDR1 is SGHRS and CDR2 is YFSETQ in the germline V gene. The CDR3 is 14 amino acids. Trimming removed 0 bases at V and 3 bases at J, with 9 bases between. The CDR3, as DNA: TGCGCCAGCAGCTTGGGCCAGGGTGACTATGGCTACACCTTC. Translating gives CASSLGQGDYGYTF.

This clone occurred a few times. The gene calls are TRBV7-2 and TRBJ2-1; D gene unclear. V was shortened by 4 bases and J by 8 bases, with 15 bases between the two germline ends. Germline CDR1 reads SGHTA; CDR2 reads FQGNSA. The CDR3 has 14 residues. This chain's CDR3 is CASSSISGLDEQFF. Written as DNA, the CDR3 is TGTGCCAGCAGCTCCATTAGTGGCCTGGATGAGCAGTTCTTC. Together with reference TRBV7-2 and TRBJ2-1, the CDR3 gives the full variable domain: GAGVSQSPSNKVTEKGKDVELRCDPISGHTALYWYRQSLGQGLEFLIYFQGNSAPDKSGLPSDRFSAERTGGSVSTLTIQRTQQEDSAVYLCASSSISGLDEQFFGPGTRLTVL.

This chain connects TRBV29-1 to TRBJ2-5; TRBD1 matches 8 bases. With V trimmed by 2 bases and J by 5 bases, 10 bases remained unmatched. Germline V gives CDR1 SQVTM, CDR2 ANQGSEA. There are 15 residues in the CDR3. CDR3 in DNA: TGCAGCGTTGAATATTCCAGGGGGCGCGGGGAGACCCAGTACTTC. This gives the protein CSVEYSRGRGETQYF.

About this clone: This CDR3 is also generated by other DNA sequences in the sample. The chain has TRBV3-1 (or the pseudogene TRBV3-2) and TRBJ2-1; the match to TRBD2 covers 7 bases. V lost 1 base and J lost 3; bases outside the gene matches: 3. Per germline, CDR1 LGHDT and CDR2 YNNKEL (reference sequence). This CDR3 is 15 amino acids long. This CDR3 is CASSQVRGSYNEQFF. CDR3 nucleotide sequence: TGTGCCAGCAGCCAAGTGCGCGGGAGCTACAATGAGCAGTTCTTC.

The rearrangement uses TRBV11-3 and TRBJ1-5, with D maybe TRBD1 (5 bases). Deletions cut 5 bases from V and 8 bases from J, with 13 bases between. Germline V gene data show CDR1 as SGHNT and CDR2 as YENEEA. The CDR3 consists of 13 residues. In DNA form, the CDR3 reads TGTGCCAGCAGCCCCGGGACGGAAAAGCCCCAGCATTTT. Its translation: CASSPGTEKPQHF.

The chain couples TRBV9 to TRBJ2-2; 9 nucleotides agree with TRBD2. The V segment lost 0 bases and the J segment 9 bases; nucleotides outside the gene matches: 6. This CDR3 contains 15 residues. Germline V CDR1 and CDR2: SGDLS, YYNGEE. In DNA, the CDR3 is TGTGCCAGCAGCGTAGAGGCGGGGGGGCTCTGGGAGCTGTTTTTT. It codes for CASSVEAGGLWELFF.

This clone was seen just once. V gene TRBV6-6 combines with J gene TRBJ2-3; 7 nucleotides line up with TRBD2. Germline trimming cut 5 bases from V and 9 bases from J; bases unmatched to any gene: 11. The CDR3 contains 14 residues. Germline V gene sequence: CDR1 MNHNY, CDR2 SVGAGI (reference sequence). For the CDR3, the DNA is TGTGCCAGCAGTCGTCTCCAACTAGCGACGACGCAGTATTTT. It codes for CASSRLQLATTQYF.

The V and J genes are TRBV7-9 and TRBJ1-6; D perhaps matches TRBD1 (5 bases). Germline-derived CDR1 and CDR2 are SEHNR and FQNEAQ (reference sequence). The length of the CDR3 is 18 residues. With 1 base removed from V and 3 bases from J, the gap between germline ends came to 16 bases. The CDR3 DNA reads TGTGCCAGCAGCTTAGAGAGGGGTCAAAGGGACTATAATTCACCCCTCCACTTT. It specifies CASSLERGQRDYNSPLHF.

In its sample, this clone was seen a few times. This chain connects TRBV30 to TRBJ1-2; D unresolved. Germline V lookup: CDR1 GTSNPN, CDR2 SVGIG (reference sequence). V lost 1 base and J lost 4, with 4 bases in between. The CDR3 length is 11 residues. For the CDR3, the DNA is TGTGCCTGGAGTGCAGGCTATGGCTACACCTTC. Its translation: CAWSAGYGYTF.